The 31 T cell receptor beta chains given below trace back to one sample, sequenced in a study of response to subunit inactivated influenza vaccine. TCRdb redid the calling of the RT-PCR reads with MiXCR, one entry per CDR3 protein. Here the sample spans about 170,000 distinct CDR3 sequences, about an eighth being singletons. A further study also used this sample, focusing on T cells expressing NK-cell markers. That study reports: UMI-tagged 5'RACE template switching yielded the TCR beta cDNA.

The starting material was CD8+ T cells sorted from PBMCs, obtained approximately 12 days after vaccination. The receptors stem from a man aged 50 to 60 who received an inactivated influenza vaccine.

A few counts support this clonotype. The J gene is TRBJ2-5, the V gene TRBV15, with 9 nucleotides matching TRBD1. Germline trimming cut 1 base from V and 3 bases from J; bases unmatched to any gene: 6. Per the germline V gene, CDR1 is LNHNV and CDR2 is YYDKDF (reference sequence). This CDR3 has 16 residues. The CDR3 DNA reads as TGTGCCACCAGCAGAGCCGGGACAGGGCCAAAAGAGACCCAGTACTTC. Translation: CATSRAGTGPKETQYF.

This clonotype was detected a few times. The chain links TRBV27 to TRBJ2-7, with TRBD2 identical over 10 bases. This CDR3 has 18 residues. Germline lookup yields CDR1 MNHEY and CDR2 SMNVEV (reference sequence). The V and J ends lost 5 bases and 0 bases, in that order; junction bases with no gene match: 13. The CDR3 region has the DNA TGTGCCAGCAGTCCCCTAAGACTACTAGCGGGGAACTCCTACGAGCAGTACTTC. It codes for CASSPLRLLAGNSYEQYF.

This chain joins TRBV29-1 and TRBJ1-2; a weak D match, TRBD1 (5 bases). This CDR3 comprises 13 residues. V gave up 4 bases and J gave up 4 bases, with 13 bases separating them. CDR1 and CDR2 from the germline V gene are SQVTM and ANQGSEA. As DNA, the CDR3 is TGCAGCGTTGGTGGTGGGGCTGTCTATGGCTACACCTTC. As protein: CSVGGGAVYGYTF.

This chain links TRBV5-1 with TRBJ2-7; D is possibly TRBD2 (6 bases). Germline CDR1 SGHRS, CDR2 YFSETQ. This CDR3 has 13 residues. Trimming removed 0 bases from V and 5 bases from J, with 9 bases in between. The CDR3 bases are TGCGCCAGCAGCTTGGCCGGGAGCAACGAGCAGTACTTC. Translating it yields CASSLAGSNEQYF.

Only a few counts were recorded for this clonotype. This rearrangement joins TRBV7-9 to TRBJ1-1; D may be TRBD1 (5 bases). The V end lost 3 bases, the J end lost 5 bases, and 13 bases lay between the germline ends. The length of the CDR3 is 14 residues. CDR1 SEHNR and CDR2 FQNEAQ come from the germline V gene (reference sequence). The CDR3 sequence is CASSLEGFGTEAFF. The CDR3 nucleotides read TGTGCCAGCAGCTTGGAGGGGTTCGGAACTGAAGCTTTCTTT.

J is TRBJ1-2 and V is TRBV5-1; D uncertain. CDR1 is SGHRS, CDR2 YFSETQ, per germline. The CDR3 loop spans 15 amino acids. V lost 6 bases and J 1 base, leaving 16 bases between the germline ends. The CDR3 is CASNLTWTFNYGYTF. CDR3 DNA sequence: TGCGCCAGCAACCTAACCTGGACCTTTAACTATGGCTACACCTTC.

This clonotype was recorded a few times. Written as DNA, the CDR3 is TGCAGTGCTAGAGATAACACAGGGTGGTTCACTGAAGCTTTCTTT. Amino acids: CSARDNTGWFTEAFF. The rearrangement links TRBV20-1 to TRBJ1-1, with D possibly being TRBD1 (6 bases). The germline V and J ends were trimmed by 0 bases and 4 bases, with 15 bases remaining between them. Germline V lookup: CDR1 DFQATT, CDR2 SNEGSKA (reference sequence). This CDR3 is built from 15 residues.

There are a few counts of this clonotype. This chain joins TRBV4-3 and TRBJ1-4; 7 nucleotides line up with TRBD1. This CDR3 contains 15 residues. The J segment lost 7 bases and the V segment lost 5 bases, leaving 10 bases of the junction unmatched. Germline values: CDR1 LGHNA, CDR2 YSLEER. This CDR3 is CASSGLTGMGEKLFF. The CDR3 DNA reads TGCGCCAGCAGCGGACTGACAGGGATGGGTGAAAAACTGTTTTTT.

The chain recombines TRBV24-1 with TRBJ2-1; D not certain. Germline V gene lookup returns CDR1 KGHDR and CDR2 SFDVKD. The CDR3 is 13 residues long. The CDR3 here is CATALTSYNEQFF. CDR3 bases: TGTGCTACCGCCCTAACGTCCTACAATGAGCAGTTCTTC.

This rearrangement joins TRBV4-3 to TRBJ2-1; TRBD2 might be the D (6 bases). The CDR3 sequence is 16 residues long. V dropped 4 bases and J dropped 1 base, with 14 bases sitting between them. In germline, CDR1 is LGHNA, CDR2 YSLEER. The DNA for the CDR3 is TGCGCCAGCAGCCCCACACCCGCGGGGTCCTACAATGAGCAGTTCTTC. Its protein product is CASSPTPAGSYNEQFF.

This clonotype has just a few counts. The gene calls are TRBV7-2 and TRBJ1-1; TRBD1 might be the D (6 bases). The CDR3 consists of 16 residues. V lost 0 bases and J 0 bases, leaving 11 bases between the germline ends. Germline V gene data show CDR1 as SGHTA and CDR2 as FQGNSA. CDR3 in DNA: TGTGCCAGCAGCTTAGCATCCGGGGGCATGAACACTGAAGCTTTCTTT. This translates into CASSLASGGMNTEAFF.

The chain couples TRBV19 to TRBJ2-7; 7 bases are a match to TRBD1. The ends lost 5 bases at V and 2 bases at J; junction bases unmatched: 12. The CDR3 is 16 residues long. Germline assignment: CDR1 LNHDA and CDR2 SQIVND (reference sequence). The DNA for the CDR3 is TGTGCCAGTAGTTCTGAAGACAGGGCATCCGCCTACGAGCAGTACTTC. This encodes CASSSEDRASAYEQYF.

The V and J genes are TRBV9 and TRBJ2-2; 9 nucleotides match TRBD2. Germline V gene lookup returns CDR1 SGDLS and CDR2 YYNGEE. The CDR3 contains 18 residues. The J segment lost 2 bases and the V segment lost 3 bases, leaving 11 bases of the junction unmatched. The CDR3 sequence: CASSGPGLAETNTGELFF. In DNA form, the CDR3 reads TGTGCCAGCAGCGGACCGGGACTAGCAGAAACAAACACCGGGGAGCTGTTTTTT. Drawing the rest from reference TRBV9 and TRBJ2-2, the complete variable domain is DSGVTQTPKHLITATGQRVTLRCSPRSGDLSVYWYQQSLDQGLQFLIQYYNGEERAKGNILERFSAQQFPDLHSELNLSSLELGDSALYFCASSGPGLAETNTGELFFGEGSRLTVL.

The chain uses TRBV15 and TRBJ1-2; no clear D. Trimming took 1 base from V and 0 from J, leaving 12 bases between them. Germline lookup yields CDR1 LNHNV and CDR2 YYDKDF (reference sequence). This CDR3 region has 16 residues. For the CDR3, the DNA is TGTGCCACCAGCAGAGTGAAGGCAGCTGCTAACTATGGCTACACCTTC. It encodes CATSRVKAAANYGYTF.

Many counts were recorded for this clonotype. The gene calls are TRBV7-2 and TRBJ1-6, with D uncertain. The CDR3 consists of 17 residues. In germline, CDR1 is SGHTA, CDR2 FQGNSA. With 1 base removed from V and 4 bases from J, the gap between germline ends came to 14 bases. For the CDR3, the DNA is TGTGCCAGCAGCTTAGGGACTGAACTGGGGTATAATTCACCCCTCCACTTT. This gives the protein CASSLGTELGYNSPLHF.

There are many counts of this clonotype. The germline gene is not matched at one end of the junction; a read error may be the cause. The CDR3 sequence is CASSLGRTGELFF. CDR3 DNA: TGCGCCAGCAGCTTGGGGCGCACCGGGGAGCTGTTTTTT. This rearrangement joins TRBV5-6 to TRBJ2-2; TRBD1 is a possible D gene (5 bases). The length of the CDR3 is 13 residues. CDR1 is SGHDT and CDR2 is YYEEEE in the germline V gene.

This clonotype was counted only a few times. The V gene is TRBV12-3 or TRBV12-4, the J gene TRBJ2-5; the D is unclear. Trimming stripped 6 bases from V and 2 bases from J, with 13 bases between. This CDR3 has 14 residues. CDR3 DNA: TGTGCCAGCAGCCTCGAAGCCTTACAAGAGACCCAGTACTTC. Translation gives CASSLEALQETQYF.

This clonotype has more than one count but fewer than ten. The chain recombines TRBV28 with TRBJ1-1, with 10 bases lining up with TRBD1. Germline CDR1 is MDHEN and CDR2 is SYDVKM. The CDR3 totals 16 residues. J gave up 1 base and V 7 bases, and 9 bases lay outside the gene matches. The CDR3 coding sequence is TGTGCCAGCATCCGGGACAGGGGTCAAAAGAACACTGAAGCTTTCTTT. This codes for CASIRDRGQKNTEAFF.

The chain recombines TRBV20-1 with TRBJ2-2; 9 positions match TRBD2. The germline V gene has CDR1 DFQATT and CDR2 SNEGSKA (reference sequence). After removal of 0 bases from V and 5 bases from J, the junction contained 7 bases not matched to a gene. This CDR3 has 16 residues. CDR3 protein: CSARDKREEGTGELFF. In nucleotides, the CDR3 is TGCAGTGCTAGAGATAAGCGGGAGGAGGGGACCGGGGAGCTGTTTTTT.

This clonotype was seen only a few times. V gene TRBV7-2 combines with J gene TRBJ2-5, with 12 bases fitting TRBD2. The CDR3 contains 16 residues. CDR1 and CDR2 from the germline V gene are SGHTA and FQGNSA. V was pared by 4 bases and J by 2 bases, with 5 bases of the junction left unmatched. The chain's CDR3 is CASSSWTSGVQETQYF. Written as DNA, the CDR3 is TGTGCCAGCAGCTCCTGGACTAGCGGGGTGCAAGAGACCCAGTACTTC.

The chain has TRBV29-1 and TRBJ1-1; 9 nucleotides align to TRBD1. V lost 7 bases, J lost 1 base, and 4 bases stayed unmatched. The CDR3 spans 13 residues. The germline CDR1 and CDR2 sequences are SQVTM and ANQGSEA. DNA of the CDR3: TGCAGCGGAATGACAGGGGGGAACACTGAAGCTTTCTTT. Translation: CSGMTGGNTEAFF.

This clonotype was observed a handful of times. This chain links TRBV4-1 with TRBJ2-1; TRBD1 matches 8 bases. The ends lost 1 base at V and 8 bases at J; junction bases unmatched: 7. From germline, CDR1 is MGHRA and CDR2 YSYEKL. The CDR3 runs 15 residues. The DNA for the CDR3 is TGCGCCAGCAGCCAAGCCCAGGGGGCTACGTATGAGCAGTTCTTC. Translating gives CASSQAQGATYEQFF.

This clonotype was observed a handful of times. This sequence joins TRBV19 and TRBJ1-1; D not certain. The CDR3 is 15 residues long. The germline gives CDR1 LNHDA, CDR2 SQIVND (reference sequence). The ends were cut back, 7 bases at V and 3 bases at J, with 18 bases in the middle. The CDR3 protein is CASKGSRNLDTEAFF. In DNA, the CDR3 is TGTGCCAGTAAAGGAAGCCGGAACCTTGACACTGAAGCTTTCTTT.

This clonotype was seen repeatedly, ten times or more. The rearrangement joins TRBV3-1 to TRBJ2-7, with D possibly matching TRBD2 (5 bases). V gave up 1 base and J gave up 4 bases, with 8 bases separating them. The CDR3 is 13 amino acids. Germline-derived CDR1 and CDR2 are LGHDT and YNNKEL (reference sequence). The chain's CDR3 is CASSQGAGYEQYF. The DNA of the CDR3 is TGTGCCAGCAGCCAAGGGGCGGGTTACGAGCAGTACTTC.

The CDR3 nucleotides read TGCAGTGCTAGAAGGGCTAGCGGGAGGGTTTCCTACAATGAGCAGTTCTTC. It codes for CSARRASGRVSYNEQFF. The chain uses TRBV20-1 and TRBJ2-1; TRBD2 agrees at 12 bases. This CDR3 comprises 17 residues. With 2 bases clipped from V and 1 base from J, the junction kept 6 bases outside the gene matches. Germline V gene data show CDR1 as DFQATT and CDR2 as SNEGSKA (reference sequence).

The chain carries TRBV27 and TRBJ1-2; D is unresolved. V was pared by 7 bases and J by 0 bases, with 18 bases between. Germline loops: CDR1 MNHEY, CDR2 SMNVEV (reference sequence). This CDR3 contains 16 residues. The CDR3 DNA sequence: TGTGCCAGCACCACCTCCGTAAGGACCGCTAACTATGGCTACACCTTC. Its translation is CASTTSVRTANYGYTF.

The CDR3 nucleotides read TGTGCCAGCAGTGAAACAGGGGCTGACTATGGCTACACCTTC. It yields the protein CASSETGADYGYTF. The J gene is TRBJ1-2, the V gene TRBV6-4; TRBD1 matches at 7 bases. This CDR3 region has 14 residues. The V gene's germline CDR1 is MRHNA and CDR2 SNTAGT. Germline trimming cut 3 bases from V and 3 bases from J; bases unmatched to any gene: 4.

This clonotype was detected once. This chain links TRBV27 with TRBJ2-3, with 8 positions matching TRBD2. Germline V CDR1 and CDR2: MNHEY, SMNVEV (reference sequence). With V trimmed by 5 bases and J by 8 bases, 12 bases remained unmatched. The length of the CDR3 is 15 residues. In DNA, the CDR3 is TGTGCCAGCAGTCCGGGACTAGGGGGGGGGTTTACGCAGTATTTT. Its translation is CASSPGLGGGFTQYF.

This clonotype was counted at least ten times. J is TRBJ2-3 and V is TRBV4-3; D is unresolved. The V gene's germline CDR1 is LGHNA and CDR2 YSLEER. Trimming shortened V by 0 bases and J by 2 bases, and 15 bases separated the two germline ends. The CDR3 extends over 17 amino acids. Written as DNA, the CDR3 is TGCGCCAGCAGCCAAGATGTGGCCGGATATCCCACAGATACGCAGTATTTT. Translation: CASSQDVAGYPTDTQYF.

A few counts support this clonotype. The chain carries TRBV5-1 and TRBJ2-7; D ambiguous. The V gene's germline CDR1 is SGHRS and CDR2 YFSETQ. This CDR3 spans 12 amino acids. The ends were cut back, 4 bases at V and 3 bases at J, with 8 bases in the middle. The CDR3 DNA reads TGCGCCAGCAGCCCAAATATCTACGAGCAGTACTTC. Its translation: CASSPNIYEQYF. The whole variable domain, remainder taken from reference TRBV5-1 and TRBJ2-7, is KAGVTQTPRYLIKTRGQQVTLSCSPISGHRSVSWYQQTPGQGLQFLFEYFSETQRNKGNFPGRFSGRQFSNSRSEMNVSTLELGDSALYLCASSPNIYEQYFGPGTRLTVT.

The chain joins TRBV9 to TRBJ2-5; D possibly corresponds to TRBD1 (6 bases). The germline V and J ends were trimmed by 2 bases and 5 bases, with 16 bases remaining between them. Germline CDR1 is SGDLS and CDR2 is YYNGEE. The CDR3 sequence is 15 residues long. The CDR3 bases are TGTGCCAGCAGCGTGCAGGGGCTATTCGCGGAGACCCAGTACTTC. Amino acid sequence: CASSVQGLFAETQYF.